This TCR beta chain was recovered during a study of T cell clonality in common variable immunodeficiency. This clone was observed many times. Its antigen is not known. The read terminates 3 residues ahead of where the CDR3 ends, so the germline J gene completes it. Broader study findings: Shared TCRbeta clones were fewer between CVID subjects than controls. Authors noted CVID clonality's cause needs subpopulation repertoire sequencing.

Donors gave about 5 to 8.5 ml heparinized peripheral whole blood. Sequencing input was equivalent genomic DNA from CVID and controls. TCRdb keeps only in-frame clones here, not all; method: immunoSEQ multiplex PCR. Sampling found 35,000 to 50,000 clones, none seen once. With 0 bases removed from V and 2 bases from J, the gap between germline ends came to 8 bases. Germline lookup yields CDR1 DFQATT and CDR2 SNEGSKA (reference sequence). The CDR3 has 13 residues. The receptor comes from a person aged 18 to 75 in good health. The chain is built from TRBV20-1 and TRBJ2-7, with D possibly being TRBD2 (5 bases). Sequences were obtained from peripheral blood mononuclear cells. The CDR3 reads CSARDPLAYEQYF. The covered CDR3 bases are TGCAGTGCTAGAGATCCACTAGCCTACGAG.